The next 17 T cell receptor beta chains were all read from a single sample in a study of T cell responses to AZD1222 COVID-19 vaccine. Clones were read by immunoSEQ multiplex PCR, and TCRdb kept only the in-frame ones, dropping some. The table shows 110,000 or so clones, with around 89% occurring only once. Material: peripheral blood, obtained 28 days after the second AZD1222 dose. These receptors came from an adult who received the AZD1222 COVID-19 vaccine.

CDR3 DNA: TGTGCCAGCAGCTTGGGTTCGGGGGCAAGCGGCTACACCTTC. It specifies CASSLGSGASGYTF. The chain carries TRBV5-5 and TRBJ1-2, with a tentative D call TRBD1 (6 bases). The germline gives CDR1 SGHKS, CDR2 YYEKEE (reference sequence). CDR3 length: 14 residues. The V gene lost 0 bases and the J gene lost 8 bases, with 14 bases spanning the gap.

The rearrangement joins TRBV9 to TRBJ2-3; the D is unclear. Trimming pared 0 bases from V and 0 bases from J, leaving 17 bases between. The germline V gene encodes CDR1 SGDLS and CDR2 YYNGEE. The CDR3 contains 18 residues. CDR3 bases: TGTGCCAGCAGCGTAGAAGGGAACGGATGGGGAAGCACAGATACGCAGTATTTT. This gives the protein CASSVEGNGWGSTDTQYF. Based on the CDR3 plus reference TRBV9 and TRBJ2-3, the full variable domain is DSGVTQTPKHLITATGQRVTLRCSPRSGDLSVYWYQQSLDQGLQFLIQYYNGEERAKGNILERFSAQQFPDLHSELNLSSLELGDSALYFCASSVEGNGWGSTDTQYFGPGTRLTVL.

The V gene is TRBV7-2, the J gene TRBJ2-3; 7 nucleotides align to TRBD1. The CDR3 extends over 15 amino acids. The germline V gene has CDR1 SGHTA and CDR2 FQGNSA. V lost 6 bases, J lost 7 bases, and 13 bases stayed unmatched. The CDR3, as DNA: TGTGCCAGCAGTAAAAGGACAGGTGCATGGAATACGCAGTATTTT. Protein: CASSKRTGAWNTQYF.

The V and J genes are TRBV6-6 and TRBJ1-1, with TRBD1 identical over 9 bases. After removal of 5 bases from V and 1 base from J, the junction contained 5 bases not matched to a gene. The CDR3 contains 15 residues. From germline, CDR1 is MNHNY and CDR2 SVGAGI (reference sequence). The CDR3 loop reads CASSGPGQGNTEAFF. The CDR3 DNA reads as TGTGCCAGCAGTGGGCCGGGACAGGGGAACACTGAAGCTTTCTTT.

The rearrangement links TRBV18 to TRBJ1-5; D remains unclear. Per germline, CDR1 KGHSH and CDR2 LQKENI. Between the trimmed V and J ends, which lost 3 bases and 5 bases, there was a span of 14 bases. This CDR3 contains 15 residues. CDR3 bases: TGTGCCAGCTCACCGTTCCCCGAGAGGGATCAGCCCCAGCATTTT. Its translation: CASSPFPERDQPQHF.

V is TRBV18 and J is TRBJ1-4, with TRBD1 matching 9 bases. The germline V gene has CDR1 KGHSH and CDR2 LQKENI. Trimming took 6 bases from V and 6 from J; bases not matched to a gene: 8. This CDR3 is 15 amino acids long. The CDR3 coding sequence is TGTGCCAGCTCGCCTAACAGGGGGCCCGATGAAAAACTGTTTTTT. Translated, it gives CASSPNRGPDEKLFF.

This clone was seen a single time. The chain carries TRBV10-3 and TRBJ2-7; D remains unclear. The CDR3 loop spans 11 amino acids. Germline assignment: CDR1 ENHRY and CDR2 SYGVKD. Trimming pared 3 bases from V and 5 bases from J, leaving 5 bases between. The CDR3 protein is CAISDLDEQYF. DNA of the CDR3: TGTGCCATCAGTGATTTGGACGAGCAGTACTTC.

The chain recombines TRBV5-4 with TRBJ1-2; a possible D gene is TRBD1 (5 bases). This CDR3 has 15 residues. V lost 4 bases, J lost 3 bases, and 16 bases lay in between. CDR1 and CDR2 from the germline V gene are SGHNT and YYREEE (reference sequence). The CDR3 region is CASSGLGGTYYGYTF. CDR3 nucleotides: TGTGCCAGCAGCGGGTTAGGTGGGACGTACTATGGCTACACCTTC.

The chain combines TRBV2 with TRBJ1-1; D is unresolved. The ends were cut back, 3 bases at V and 11 bases at J, with 16 bases in the middle. Germline V lookup: CDR1 SNHLY, CDR2 FYNNEI. The CDR3 is 13 residues long. The CDR3 sequence is CASSESPGRRAFF. CDR3 sequence (DNA): TGTGCCAGCAGTGAGTCTCCGGGCAGGAGGGCTTTCTTT.

The chain is built from TRBV28 and TRBJ2-1; 7 bases are a match to TRBD2. The germline CDR1 and CDR2 sequences are MDHEN and SYDVKM. Trimming removed 6 bases from V and 6 bases from J; junction bases left unmatched: 11. CDR3 length: 15 amino acids. The CDR3 here is CASSPPGGGRNEQFF. The CDR3 nucleotides are TGTGCCAGCAGCCCCCCGGGAGGCGGACGCAATGAGCAGTTCTTC.

The CDR3 region is CASSLGLPGYYGYTF. Written as DNA, the CDR3 is TGTGCCAGCAGCTTAGGACTGCCTGGGTACTATGGCTACACCTTC. This chain links TRBV7-2 with TRBJ1-2; D is undetermined. V shed 1 base and J shed 3 bases, with 12 bases lying between them. Germline V CDR1 and CDR2: SGHTA, FQGNSA. The CDR3 loop spans 15 amino acids.

The chain employs TRBV2 and TRBJ2-2, with 13 bases lining up with TRBD2. The CDR3 contains 17 residues. Germline assignment: CDR1 SNHLY and CDR2 FYNNEI. The junction had 7 bases not matched to a gene; V was cut back by 9 bases and J by 0 bases. The CDR3 region has the DNA TGTGCCAGGGATATTGGGACTAGCGGGGCGAACACCGGGGAGCTGTTTTTT. As protein: CARDIGTSGANTGELFF.

The chain couples TRBV2 to TRBJ1-4, with TRBD1 matching 7 bases. V gave up 3 bases and J gave up 4 bases; unmatched junction bases: 8. Germline V gene data show CDR1 as SNHLY and CDR2 as FYNNEI. This CDR3 comprises 16 residues. The CDR3 is CASSETGRIGNEKLFF. The CDR3 nucleotides read TGTGCCAGCAGTGAGACAGGGCGGATCGGTAATGAAAAACTGTTTTTT.

The chain couples TRBV7-6 to TRBJ1-1, with D possibly matching TRBD1 (5 bases). The germline V and J ends were trimmed by 1 base and 5 bases, with 17 bases remaining between them. This CDR3 contains 16 residues. Germline V gene data show CDR1 as SGHVS and CDR2 as FNYEAQ. In DNA form, the CDR3 reads TGTGCCAGCAGCTTAGTGGGAAGTTGGGGCGTTACTGAAGCTTTCTTT. It yields the protein CASSLVGSWGVTEAFF.

On this clone itself: Compared with germline, one end of the junction differs, possibly owing to a read error. CDR3 in DNA: TGTGCCAGCTCACGCCCTGATCGGGTTTTCCGCCCCGACTTC. Protein: CASSRPDRVFRPDF. J is TRBJ1-2 and V is TRBV18; D is uncertain. Germline CDR1 reads KGHSH; CDR2 reads LQKENI. This CDR3 is 14 amino acids long.

The rearrangement joins TRBV3-1 (or the pseudogene TRBV3-2) to TRBJ1-2; D ambiguous. The CDR3 extends over 13 amino acids. CDR1 LGHDT and CDR2 YNNKEL come from the germline V gene (reference sequence). The V end lost 4 bases, the J end lost 6 bases, and 12 bases lay between the germline ends. The CDR3 protein is CASSPNGRDGYTF. Written as DNA, the CDR3 is TGTGCCAGCAGCCCGAACGGGAGGGATGGCTACACCTTC.

V usage is TRBV7-2 and J usage is TRBJ1-6; weak D call: TRBD1 (6 bases). Trimming removed 3 bases at V and 7 bases at J, with 16 bases between. This CDR3 comprises 16 residues. Germline CDR1 is SGHTA and CDR2 is FQGNSA. The CDR3 nucleotides read TGTGCCAGCAGCTTGCCCACCCAGGGGTGGAATTCACCCCTCCACTTT. It encodes CASSLPTQGWNSPLHF.